The 8 T cell receptor beta chains below come from one sample, sequenced in a study of PD-L1 blockade in urothelial cancer. Sample time point: peripheral blood 6 weeks after treatment start. Produced via immunoSEQ multiplex PCR; TCRdb's table is partial and in-frame only. The data hold about 45,000 clones, with approximately 78% observed a single time. Sequencing was performed on PBMCs, taken around atezolizumab (anti-PD-L1) treatment. Receptors were obtained from a man aged 55 to 70 with urothelial cancer.

The V and J genes are TRBV27 and TRBJ2-2; 7 bases agree with TRBD1. The CDR3 contains 18 residues. The germline gives CDR1 MNHEY, CDR2 SMNVEV (reference sequence). V lost 1 base and J lost 8; bases outside the gene matches: 16. Written as DNA, the CDR3 is TGTGCCAGCAGTTTATTCCCCACAACGACAGGGAAAGAAGGGGAGCTGTTTTTT. It translates to CASSLFPTTTGKEGELFF.

The genes are TRBV28 and TRBJ1-5; TRBD1 matches at 11 bases. Germline assignment: CDR1 MDHEN and CDR2 SYDVKM. The CDR3 consists of 15 residues. With V trimmed by 2 bases and J by 5 bases, 2 bases remained unmatched. Here the CDR3 DNA reads TGTGCCAGCAGTTTAGCGGGACAGGGGGATCAGCCCCAGCATTTT. It specifies CASSLAGQGDQPQHF.

The rearrangement uses TRBV28 and TRBJ2-7; 10 nucleotides match TRBD1. Trimming took 7 bases from V and 6 from J; bases not matched to a gene: 18. Germline V lookup: CDR1 MDHEN, CDR2 SYDVKM. The CDR3 is 17 amino acids. This CDR3 is CASTPGGIPTGGLEQYF. CDR3 coding DNA: TGTGCCAGCACCCCAGGGGGGATTCCGACAGGGGGCCTCGAGCAGTACTTC.

This clone was counted once. The chain employs TRBV2 and TRBJ2-6, with D tentatively TRBD1 (5 bases). Per the germline V gene, CDR1 is SNHLY and CDR2 is FYNNEI. Trimming shortened V by 5 bases and J by 4 bases, and 9 bases separated the two germline ends. The length of the CDR3 is 14 residues. The CDR3 loop reads CASSPGKGANVLTF. DNA of the CDR3: TGTGCCAGCAGTCCAGGGAAGGGGGCCAACGTCCTGACTTTC.

The V gene is TRBV28, the J gene TRBJ2-5; D might be TRBD1 (5 bases). The length of the CDR3 is 15 residues. V lost 5 bases, J lost 4 bases, and 17 bases lay in between. Germline V gives CDR1 MDHEN, CDR2 SYDVKM. In DNA form, the CDR3 reads TGTGCCAGCAGTACCACCCGAACAGGAAGAGAGACCCAGTACTTC. Protein: CASSTTRTGRETQYF.

This clone was observed once. A junction end diverges from the germline sequence, so it may reflect a read error. The genes are TRBV5-6 and TRBJ1-6; no firm D call. The CDR3 contains 14 residues. Germline V CDR1 and CDR2: SGHDT, YYEEEE. CDR3 sequence reads: CASSYRGWESPFHF. CDR3 DNA sequence: TGTGCCAGCAGCTATAGAGGGTGGGAATCACCCTTCCACTTT.

The chain couples TRBV28 to TRBJ1-1, with a weak D call TRBD1 (5 bases). Germline CDR1 MDHEN, CDR2 SYDVKM. V was cut by 6 bases and J by 4 bases, with 21 bases left in between. The CDR3 has 16 residues. CDR3 DNA: TGTGCCAGCAGACTTCGACAGTTACGTCCTTCCACTGAAGCTTTCTTT. Amino acid sequence: CASRLRQLRPSTEAFF.

The V call is TRBV4-1, the J call TRBJ1-6; D might be TRBD1 (6 bases). V lost 5 bases and J 9 bases, leaving 17 bases between the germline ends. CDR1 and CDR2 from the germline V gene are MGHRA and YSYEKL. This CDR3 contains 15 residues. The CDR3 DNA reads TGCGCCAGCAGCACCTTCTCAGAGGGGGTTTCACCCCTCCACTTT. It codes for CASSTFSEGVSPLHF.